The rows below give T cell receptor beta chains drawn from one sample of a study of blood T cell repertoires in COVID-19. TCRdb keeps only in-frame clones here, not all; method: immunoSEQ multiplex PCR. Among roughly 16,000 clones listed, nearly 90% were seen once. The source material was peripheral blood. Receptor source: an older man with acute or convalescent COVID-19. CDR3s include the opening cysteine and the closing phenylalanine or tryptophan. D genes are given only for firm matches. The listing skips clone size in some rows; elsewhere it reads once, few, many or a size class.

j_gene	abundance	v_gene	d_gene	CDR3aa	CDR3nt
TRBJ2-7	.	TRBV21-1	.	CASSKGTSYYEQYF	TGTGCCAGCAGCAAAGGGACTAGCTACTACGAGCAGTACTTC
TRBJ1-2	.	TRBV29-1	TRBD1	CSVGDRAYGYTF	TGCAGCGTTGGGGACAGAGCCTATGGCTACACCTTC
TRBJ1-1	few	TRBV5-1	.	CASKKEGGLTGTAFF	TGCGCCAGCAAAAAGGAGGGAGGATTAACGGGTACGGCTTTCTTT
TRBJ2-2	.	TRBV7-9	TRBD2	CASSPLAGTAGELFF	TGTGCCAGCAGCCCCCTAGCGGGCACAGCCGGGGAGCTGTTTTTT
TRBJ2-2	.	TRBV2	TRBD1	CASSDRPRDRGNTGELFF	TGTGCCAGCAGTGACCGCCCGCGGGACAGGGGAAACACCGGGGAGCTGTTTTTT
TRBJ1-2	.	TRBV7-9	.	CASSLKGQGGYTF	TGTGCCAGCAGCTTAAAAGGGCAGGGAGGCTACACCTTC
TRBJ1-2	.	TRBV9	TRBD1	CASSAGQGGPGYGYTF	TGTGCCAGCAGCGCCGGACAGGGGGGCCCGGGCTATGGCTACACCTTC
TRBJ1-2	.	TRBV6-6	TRBD1	CASSQQGIYGYTF	TGTGCCAGCAGTCAACAGGGGATCTATGGCTACACCTTC
TRBJ1-1	.	TRBV7-8	TRBD1	CASSLDRVGAEAFF	TGTGCCAGCAGCCTTGACAGGGTAGGCGCTGAAGCTTTCTTT
TRBJ2-1	.	TRBV19	TRBD2	CASSRTSGSVDNEQFF	TGTGCCAGTAGTAGAACTAGCGGGAGTGTAGACAATGAGCAGTTCTTC
TRBJ2-5	.	TRBV29-1	TRBD1	CSVEGQGIVETQYF	TGCAGCGTGGAGGGACAGGGAATAGTGGAGACCCAGTACTTC
TRBJ2-5	.	TRBV2	.	CASITDNPLGETQYF	TGTGCCAGCATCACGGACAACCCCCTTGGAGAGACCCAGTACTTC
TRBJ1-5	.	TRBV12-5	.	CASAPDPGNQPQHF	TGTGCTAGTGCCCCGGACCCAGGGAATCAGCCCCAGCATTTT
TRBJ2-3	.	TRBV5-6	.	CASRERGTDTQYF	TGTGCCAGCAGAGAGCGGGGCACAGATACGCAGTATTTT
TRBJ2-7	.	TRBV5-5	TRBD2	CASSLGLAGGGSYEQYF	TGTGCCAGCAGCTTGGGACTAGCGGGAGGGGGATCCTACGAGCAGTACTTC
TRBJ1-1	.	TRBV5-1	.	CASSLVPELMNTEAFF	TGCGCCAGCAGCTTGGTACCAGAATTAATGAACACTGAAGCTTTCTTT
TRBJ2-3	.	TRBV2	TRBD2	CASRSLAGGTQYF	TGTGCCAGCAGGTCCCTAGCGGGGGGTACGCAGTATTTT
TRBJ1-1	.	TRBV10-2	TRBD1	CASSLDRGGTEAFF	TGCGCCAGCAGCCTCGACAGGGGGGGAACTGAAGCTTTCTTT
TRBJ1-5	.	TRBV18	.	CASSPPSRSSNQPQHF	TGTGCCAGCTCACCACCGAGTAGAAGTAGCAATCAGCCCCAGCATTTT
TRBJ2-1	.	TRBV7-9	TRBD2	CASSLAGSGTYNEQFF	TGTGCCAGCAGCTTAGCAGGTAGCGGGACTTACAATGAGCAGTTCTTC
TRBJ1-6	.	TRBV2	.	CASSEDHSFNSPLHF	TGTGCCAGCAGTGAAGATCACAGCTTTAATTCACCCCTCCACTTT
TRBJ2-1	.	TRBV5-1	.	CASSLDRAAEQFF	TGCGCCAGCAGCTTGGACAGGGCCGCTGAGCAGTTCTTC
TRBJ2-5	.	TRBV6-7	TRBD1	CASPGQGQETQYF	TGTGCCAGCCCGGGACAGGGGCAAGAGACCCAGTACTTC
TRBJ2-7	.	TRBV13	TRBD2	CASSLELAGGPYEQYF	TGTGCCAGCAGCTTAGAACTAGCGGGAGGGCCCTACGAGCAGTACTTC
TRBJ2-5	.	TRBV4-1	.	CASSQAGVARETQYF	TGCGCCAGCAGCCAAGCGGGGGTAGCGCGAGAGACCCAGTACTTC
TRBJ2-7	.	TRBV7-2	.	CASSRRSYEQYF	TGTGCCAGCAGCCGTCGTTCCTACGAGCAGTACTTC
TRBJ2-1	.	TRBV3-1/TRBV3-2	TRBD2	CASSQASGTINEQFF	TGTGCCAGCAGCCAAGCTTCCGGGACTATCAATGAGCAGTTCTTC
TRBJ1-3	.	TRBV5-1	TRBD1	CASSISSTGAGNTIYF	TGCGCCAGCAGCATTTCCTCGACAGGGGCTGGAAACACCATATATTTT
TRBJ1-1	.	TRBV5-4	.	CASSAGPNTEAFF	TGTGCCAGCAGCGCGGGGCCGAACACTGAAGCTTTCTTT
TRBJ2-1	.	TRBV27	.	CASSPFLSSYNEQFF	TGTGCCAGCAGCCCGTTCCTAAGCTCCTACAATGAGCAGTTCTTC
TRBJ1-2	.	TRBV5-5	TRBD1	CASRRDRASGYTF	TGTGCCAGCAGGCGGGACAGGGCAAGTGGCTACACCTTC
TRBJ1-2	.	TRBV4-1	.	CASSHFIAGDYGYTF	TGCGCCAGCAGCCATTTTATAGCAGGGGACTATGGCTACACCTTC
TRBJ2-7	.	TRBV6-5	TRBD1	CASSGTGIEQYF	TGTGCCAGCAGCGGGACAGGGATCGAGCAGTACTTC
TRBJ1-3	.	TRBV5-1	TRBD1	CASSAQGGIGNTIYF	TGCGCCAGCAGCGCCCAGGGGGGAATTGGAAACACCATATATTTT
TRBJ1-5	few	TRBV19	TRBD1	CASSSGTGAGQPQHF	TGTGCCAGTAGTAGTGGGACAGGGGCCGGTCAGCCCCAGCATTTT
TRBJ2-3	.	TRBV6-6	.	CASKESHTDTQYF	TGTGCCAGCAAGGAGAGCCACACAGATACGCAGTATTTT
TRBJ2-5	.	TRBV10-3	.	CAISEEGVQETQYF	TGTGCCATCAGTGAGGAGGGGGTCCAAGAGACCCAGTACTTC
TRBJ1-6	.	TRBV5-4	.	CASSLEGQGYNSPLHF	TGTGCCAGCAGCTTGGAGGGGCAGGGGTATAATTCACCCCTCCACTTT
TRBJ1-1	.	TRBV5-1	.	CASSLGAEWMNTEAFF	TGCGCCAGCAGCTTAGGGGCAGAATGGATGAACACTGAAGCTTTCTTT
TRBJ2-4	.	TRBV6-5	TRBD2	CASSPPGLAGIQYF	TGTGCCAGCAGCCCACCGGGACTAGCGGGCATTCAGTACTTC
TRBJ1-1	.	TRBV6-1	TRBD1	CASSEQGTGVAFF	TGTGCCAGCAGTGAACAGGGGACAGGGGTGGCTTTCTTT
TRBJ1-5	.	TRBV19	.	CASSLRHNQPQHF	TGTGCCAGTAGTCTTAGACATAATCAGCCCCAGCATTTT
TRBJ1-2	once	TRBV6-5	.	CASSYLQGLPGYTF	TGTGCCAGCAGTTACCTTCAGGGACTGCCCGGCTACACCTTC
TRBJ2-1	.	TRBV5-1	TRBD2	CASSAGTSGGLNEQFF	TGCGCCAGCAGCGCCGGGACTAGCGGGGGCCTCAATGAGCAGTTCTTC
TRBJ1-2	once	TRBV2	.	CASSETQSPSIRGYTF	TGTGCCAGCAGTGAAACACAGAGCCCCTCGATCCGGGGCTACACCTTC
TRBJ1-2	.	TRBV19	.	CASSPSFRRDYGYTF	TGTGCCAGTAGTCCGAGTTTCAGGCGGGACTATGGCTACACCTTC
TRBJ2-7	.	TRBV18	.	CASSPRRTAETYEQYF	TGTGCCAGCTCACCCCGGAGGACAGCAGAAACCTACGAGCAGTACTTC